Sequencing of this T cell receptor beta chain was carried out in a study of blood T cell repertoires in COVID-19. Study overall: PBMCs, B-cell-depleted T cells, or T cells provided the cDNA or gDNA that made up the material.

Here immunoSEQ multiplex PCR was the method, and the copy in TCRdb shows in-frame clones only, minus some. The data show 180,000 or so clones, roughly 88% seen once. Everyone who took part was roughly 18 to 89 years old, and they came from about 25 US areas. Two negative PCRs, clearance, or symptom resolution characterized the recovered Cohort 3 donors. V lost 5 bases and J lost 1, with 15 bases in between. CDR3 size: 16 residues. The germline CDR1 and CDR2 sequences are SEHNR and FQNEAQ (reference sequence). J is TRBJ1-3 and V is TRBV7-9; the D is unclear. The sequence derives from a woman aged 25 to 39 who had recovered from COVID-19. Sequenced: PBMCs or T cells enriched from blood (not recorded which). The CDR3 DNA sequence: TGTGCCAGCAGCACAAGCGCCCGGGGTTCTGGAAACACCATATATTTT. Its protein is CASSTSARGSGNTIYF.